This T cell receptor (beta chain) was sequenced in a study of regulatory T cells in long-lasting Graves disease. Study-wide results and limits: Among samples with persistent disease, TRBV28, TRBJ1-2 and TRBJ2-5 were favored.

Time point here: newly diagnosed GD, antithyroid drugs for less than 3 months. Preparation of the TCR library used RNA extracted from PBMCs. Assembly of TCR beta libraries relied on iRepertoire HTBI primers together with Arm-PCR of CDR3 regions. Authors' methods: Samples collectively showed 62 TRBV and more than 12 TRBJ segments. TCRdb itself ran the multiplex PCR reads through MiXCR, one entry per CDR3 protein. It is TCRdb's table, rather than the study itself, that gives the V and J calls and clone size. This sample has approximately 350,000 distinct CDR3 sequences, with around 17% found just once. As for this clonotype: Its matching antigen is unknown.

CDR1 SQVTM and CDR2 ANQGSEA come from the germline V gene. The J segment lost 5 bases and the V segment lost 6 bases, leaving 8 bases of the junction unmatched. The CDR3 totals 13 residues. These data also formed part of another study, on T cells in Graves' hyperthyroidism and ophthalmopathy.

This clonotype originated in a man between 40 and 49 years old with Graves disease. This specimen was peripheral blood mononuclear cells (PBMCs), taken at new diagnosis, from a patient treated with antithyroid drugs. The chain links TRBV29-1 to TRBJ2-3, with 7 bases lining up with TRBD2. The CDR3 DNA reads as TGCAGCGTGGGGGGAGGGAGAGTAGATACGCAGTATTTT. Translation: CSVGGGRVDTQYF.